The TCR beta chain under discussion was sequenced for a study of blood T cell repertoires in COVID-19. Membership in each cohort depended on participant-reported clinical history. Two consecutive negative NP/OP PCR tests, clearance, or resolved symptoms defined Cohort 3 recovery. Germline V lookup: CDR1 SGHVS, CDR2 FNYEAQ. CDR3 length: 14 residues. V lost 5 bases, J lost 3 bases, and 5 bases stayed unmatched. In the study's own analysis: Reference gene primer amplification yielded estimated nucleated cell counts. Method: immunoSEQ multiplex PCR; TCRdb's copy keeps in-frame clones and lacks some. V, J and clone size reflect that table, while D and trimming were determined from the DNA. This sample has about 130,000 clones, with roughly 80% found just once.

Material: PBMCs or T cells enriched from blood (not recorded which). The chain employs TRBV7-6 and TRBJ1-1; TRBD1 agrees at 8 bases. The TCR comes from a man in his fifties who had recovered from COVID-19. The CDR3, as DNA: TGTGCCAGCAGCGTATCCAGGGGGCACACTGAAGCTTTCTTT. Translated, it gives CASSVSRGHTEAFF. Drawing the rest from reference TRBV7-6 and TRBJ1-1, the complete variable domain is GAGVSQSPRYKVTKRGQDVALRCDPISGHVSLYWYRQALGQGPEFLTYFNYEAQQDKSGLPNDRFSAERPEGSISTLTIQRTEQRDSAMYRCASSVSRGHTEAFFGQGTRLTVV.